This TCR beta chain was sequenced during a study of tumor and adjacent non-tumor tissue in lung cancer (dated by TCRdb to between 2018 and 2020). Regarding the research as a whole: Patients with adenocarcinoma (about 12), squamous cell carcinoma (2) and small cell lung cancer (1) were included in the cohort. Ages among the roughly 15 patients ranged from about 31 to 85 years, there were ten or so men and 5 women, and disease was at TNM stage I to III. In total, sequencing yielded approximately 130,000,000 productive TCRbeta reads, which works out to an average of around 4.2 million reads per sample. Bulk TCRbeta repertoires were compared between lung tumor tissue and matched distant non-tumor lung tissue obtained from around 16 lung cancer patients. For each patient, one tumor sample and one normal lung sample were taken, giving about 31 paired specimens that underwent TCRbeta CDR3 sequencing.

The protocol used for the library was multiplex PCR. Data came from an Illumina HiSeq 2500. TCRbeta libraries were constructed through three rounds of nested PCR with primers (Table S4) according to protocols adapted from ARM-PCR. Before sequencing, PCR products of 200-500 bp were cut from the gel and purified using the QIAquick gel extraction kit. In the original analysis: Reads were cleaned using Trimmomatic, were merged into complete CDR3 sequences using FLASH, and were assigned to V(D)J germline segments using MiTCR. VDJtools was used to compute clonal diversity as the inverse Simpson's index. Productive reads were defined as in-frame sequences without a premature stop codon. The public reads were quality trimmed at Q25 with fastp and then assembled into clones with MiXCR by TCRdb, keeping productive beta chains. For every CDR3 protein sequence, its rows merge into one entry that carries the most common genes and DNA. TCRdb's processing, not the authors' own work, is the source of the V and J calls. The sample table records approximately 70,000 distinct CDR3 sequences; about 80% of these occur just once. 28% of the sample rests with the top ten.

The research as a whole found: Significantly higher TCR diversity (inverse Simpson) was observed in tumor tissue than in normal lung tissue (431.37 vs 166.20, P = 0.0075, Mann-Whitney U test). The methods do not name the sequencing platform or mention unique molecular identifiers. The top 100 clones accounted for a significantly larger cumulative portion of the repertoire in normal lung than in tumor tissue. Because peripheral blood was not sequenced, blood TCRbeta repertoires in the lung cancer patients of the study were not examined. Younger patients had significantly higher TCR diversity, and higher tumor TCR diversity was associated with shorter overall and disease-free survival. The cohort had only about 16 patients, and the authors noted that larger samples and more detailed clinical data are needed.

As for this clonotype: The antigen it recognizes is unknown. The junction departs from the called germline gene at one end, perhaps through a read error.

From its cysteine to its phenylalanine, the CDR3 spans 14 amino acids. The only DNA kept is the CDR3, 42 bases in frame from the first base. Looking up the germline V gene yields CDR1 SQVTM and CDR2 ANQGSEA. RNA was isolated from bulk unsorted tissue, and RNA quality was assessed with a NanoDrop ND-1000 and an Agilent 2100. Donors were newly diagnosed lung cancer patients admitted for thoracic surgery in China between August and November 2014, without prior chemotherapy. Patients who had received previous radiotherapy or chemotherapy, or who had another concurrent cancer, were excluded from the study. Surgical tissue pieces of about 1-2 cm3 were preserved in RNAlater solution and stored at -80 °C until use.

The sequence derives from a man in his sixties with non-small cell lung cancer. The sequence links TRBV29-1 to TRBJ2-2; TRBD1 is a possible D gene, resting on 7 matching bases. Specimen: lung tumor tissue. The DNA sequence reads TGCGGCGGGGAGGAGGGGGCGAACACAGGGGAGCTGTTTTTT. Its protein reads: CGGEEGANTGELFF.